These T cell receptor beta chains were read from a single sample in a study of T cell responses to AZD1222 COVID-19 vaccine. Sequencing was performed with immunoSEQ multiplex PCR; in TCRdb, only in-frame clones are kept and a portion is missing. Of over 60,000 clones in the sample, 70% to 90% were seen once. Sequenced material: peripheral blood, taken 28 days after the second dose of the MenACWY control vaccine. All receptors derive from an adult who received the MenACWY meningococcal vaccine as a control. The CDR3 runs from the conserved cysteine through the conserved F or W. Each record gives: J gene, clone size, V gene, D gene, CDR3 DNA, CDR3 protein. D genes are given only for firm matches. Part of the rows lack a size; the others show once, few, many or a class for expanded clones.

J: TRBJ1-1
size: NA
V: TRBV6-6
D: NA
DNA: TGTGCCAGCAGCCGCCGACAGGTTGCGAACACTGAAGCTTTCTTT
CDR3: CASSRRQVANTEAFF

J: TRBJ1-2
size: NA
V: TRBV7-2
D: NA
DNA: TGTGCCAGCAGCTTAGCGGCAGGTCCCCAAAGCGGCTACACCTTC
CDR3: CASSLAAGPQSGYTF

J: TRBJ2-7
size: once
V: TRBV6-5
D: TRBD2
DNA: TGTGCCAGCAGGGTAGCGGGAGCCCTTCGAGAGCAGTACTTC
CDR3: CASRVAGALREQYF

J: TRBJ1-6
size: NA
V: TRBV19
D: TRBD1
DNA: TGTGCCACCCAACCGGACAGGGTGGGCAATTCACCCCTCCACTTT
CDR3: CATQPDRVGNSPLHF

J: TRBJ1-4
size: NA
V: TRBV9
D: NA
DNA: TGTGCCAGCAGCGTGACAGCAACTAATGAAAAACTGTTTTTT
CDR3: CASSVTATNEKLFF

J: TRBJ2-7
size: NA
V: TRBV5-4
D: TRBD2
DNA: TGTGCCAGCAGCTTAGGACACGGGGGGTTAAACTCCTACGAGCAGTACTTC
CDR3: CASSLGHGGLNSYEQYF

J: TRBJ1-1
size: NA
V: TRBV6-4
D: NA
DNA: TGTGCCAGCGGTGAGGTGGCAGGGGAGAACACTGAAGCTTTCTTT
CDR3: CASGEVAGENTEAFF

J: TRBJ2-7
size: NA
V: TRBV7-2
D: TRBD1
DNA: TGTGCCAGCAGACTAACGGGACAGGGGATCCACGAGCAGTACTTC
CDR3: CASRLTGQGIHEQYF

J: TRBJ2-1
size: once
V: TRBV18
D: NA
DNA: TGTGCCAGCTCACCAGACCTGCTTAAGGAGCAGTTCTTC
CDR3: CASSPDLLKEQFF

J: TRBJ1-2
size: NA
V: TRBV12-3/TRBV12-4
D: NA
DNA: TGTGCCAGCAGTTTTGGCCTCTATGGCTACACCTTC
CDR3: CASSFGLYGYTF

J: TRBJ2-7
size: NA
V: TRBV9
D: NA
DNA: TGTGCCAGCAGCGTAGAAGCTAGCAGCTACGAGCAGTACTTC
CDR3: CASSVEASSYEQYF

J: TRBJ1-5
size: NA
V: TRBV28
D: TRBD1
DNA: TGTGCCAGCAGCCAGACAGGGGTATACAATCAGCCCCAGCATTTT
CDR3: CASSQTGVYNQPQHF

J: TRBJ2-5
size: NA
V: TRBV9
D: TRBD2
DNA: TGTGCCAGCAGTGCCAGGTCTGGGAGCGGGGGAGTCCAAGAGACCCAGTACTTC
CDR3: CASSARSGSGGVQETQYF

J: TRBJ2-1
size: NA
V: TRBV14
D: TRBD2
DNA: TGTGCCAGCAGACCGGCCCCGGGACTAGCGGGAAGCTCCTACAATGAGCAGTTCTTC
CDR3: CASRPAPGLAGSSYNEQFF

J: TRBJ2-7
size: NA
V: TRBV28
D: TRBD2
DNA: TGTGCCAGCGAAGGGACTAGCGGGGGAGGGACCTACGAGCAGTACTTC
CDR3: CASEGTSGGGTYEQYF

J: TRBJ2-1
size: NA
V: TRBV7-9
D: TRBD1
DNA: TGTGCCAGCAGTCCCGGGACAGGGTACCATGAGCAGTTCTTC
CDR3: CASSPGTGYHEQFF

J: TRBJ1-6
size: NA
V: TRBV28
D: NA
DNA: TGTGCCAGCACCCAATCGGCCGGGGGCGGTTCACCCCTCCACTTT
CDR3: CASTQSAGGGSPLHF

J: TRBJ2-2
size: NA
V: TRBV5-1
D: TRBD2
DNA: TGCGCCAGCAGCCCAAGGACTAGCGGGAGCTCCGGGGAGCTGTTTTTT
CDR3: CASSPRTSGSSGELFF

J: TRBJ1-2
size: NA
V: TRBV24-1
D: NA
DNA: TGTGCCACCCAGGACGGAATCATCGGGGGCTACACCTTC
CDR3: CATQDGIIGGYTF

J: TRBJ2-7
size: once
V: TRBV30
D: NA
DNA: TGTGCCTGGAGTGTGTCCGCAGGAGTCTCCTACGAGCAGTACTTC
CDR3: CAWSVSAGVSYEQYF

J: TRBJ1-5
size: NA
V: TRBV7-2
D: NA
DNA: TGTGCCAGCAGCTTAGGCGGGGTTCAGCCCCAGCATTTT
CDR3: CASSLGGVQPQHF

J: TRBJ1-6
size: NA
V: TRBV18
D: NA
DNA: TGTGCCAGCTCACCAGGCGCGGTAGACCCGAATTCACCCCTCCACTTT
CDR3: CASSPGAVDPNSPLHF

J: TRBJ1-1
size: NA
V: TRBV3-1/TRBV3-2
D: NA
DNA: TGTGCCAGCACCCCCGCGGGGTTTGGTCGGGCTTTCTTT
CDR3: CASTPAGFGRAFF

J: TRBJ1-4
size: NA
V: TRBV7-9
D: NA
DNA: TGTGCCAGCAGCCGGACTTCCGGGGTGACTACTAATGAAAAACTGTTTTTT
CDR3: CASSRTSGVTTNEKLFF

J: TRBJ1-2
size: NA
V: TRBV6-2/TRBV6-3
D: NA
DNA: TGTGCCAGCAGTTACTCGAGCTATGGCTACACCTTC
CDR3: CASSYSSYGYTF

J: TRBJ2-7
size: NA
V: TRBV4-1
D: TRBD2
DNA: TGCGCCAGCAGCCCGGGGGGTCGGGGGAGCTCCTACGAGCAGTACTTC
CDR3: CASSPGGRGSSYEQYF

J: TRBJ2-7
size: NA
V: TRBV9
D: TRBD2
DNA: TGTGCCAGCAGCGACGAGACTAGCGGGAGGGGCGAGCAGTACTTC
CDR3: CASSDETSGRGEQYF

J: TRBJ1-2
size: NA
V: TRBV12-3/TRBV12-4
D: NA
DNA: TGTGCCAGCAGTCCCCGGACGACCGGCTACACCTTC
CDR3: CASSPRTTGYTF

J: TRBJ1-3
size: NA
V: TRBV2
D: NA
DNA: TGTGCCAGCAAGGGGAGCAGTCTTTCTGGAAACACCATATATTTT
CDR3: CASKGSSLSGNTIYF

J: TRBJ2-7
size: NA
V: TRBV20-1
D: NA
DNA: TGCAGTGCCACGGATATCGACGAGCAGTACTTC
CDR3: CSATDIDEQYF

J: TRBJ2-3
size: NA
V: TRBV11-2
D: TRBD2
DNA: TGTGCCAGCAGCTCCGGACTAGCGGGAGGCACAGATACGCAGTATTTT
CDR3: CASSSGLAGGTDTQYF

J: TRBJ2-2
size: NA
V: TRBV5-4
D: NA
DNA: TGTGCCAGCAGGAACAGTCCGAACACCGGGGAGCTGTTTTTT
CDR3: CASRNSPNTGELFF

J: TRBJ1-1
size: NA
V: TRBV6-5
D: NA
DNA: TGTGCCAGCAGGACGTGGGACACTGAAGCTTTCTTT
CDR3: CASRTWDTEAFF

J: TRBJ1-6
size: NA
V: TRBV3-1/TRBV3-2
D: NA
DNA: TGTGCCAGCACCCGCGCGGGGAATTCACCCCTCCACTTT
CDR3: CASTRAGNSPLHF

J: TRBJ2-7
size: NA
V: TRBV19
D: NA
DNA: TGTGCCAGTAGCATCGGCTACGAGCAGTACTTC
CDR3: CASSIGYEQYF

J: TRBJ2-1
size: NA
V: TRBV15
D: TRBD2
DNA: TGTGCCACCAGCAGGGGACTAGCTCCTAAGTACAATGAGCAGTTCTTC
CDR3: CATSRGLAPKYNEQFF

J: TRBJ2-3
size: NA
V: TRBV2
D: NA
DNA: TGTGCCAGCGGGGGGCTCACAGATACGCAGTATTTT
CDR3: CASGGLTDTQYF

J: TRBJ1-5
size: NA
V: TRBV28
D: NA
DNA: TGTGCCAGCAGTTTATCGATTGACGGTCCCAGCGGGGGGGATCCTGATCAGCCCCAGCATTTT
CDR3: CASSLSIDGPSGGDPDQPQHF

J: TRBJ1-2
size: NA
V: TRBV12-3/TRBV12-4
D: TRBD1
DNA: TGTGCCAGCAGCGGACAGGAGGGCTATGGCTACACCTTC
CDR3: CASSGQEGYGYTF

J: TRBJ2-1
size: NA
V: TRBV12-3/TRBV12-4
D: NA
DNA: TGTGCCAGCAGTTTCACCAATGAGCAGTTCTTC
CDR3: CASSFTNEQFF

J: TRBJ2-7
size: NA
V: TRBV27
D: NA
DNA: TGTGCCAGCAGTCTCAGCGGAGGCGAGCAGTACTTC
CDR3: CASSLSGGEQYF

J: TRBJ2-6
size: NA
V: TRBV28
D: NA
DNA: TGTGCCAGCAGTCATGACCCTTTCTCTGGGGCCAACGTCCTGACTTTC
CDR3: CASSHDPFSGANVLTF

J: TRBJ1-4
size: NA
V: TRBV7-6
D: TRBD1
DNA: TGTGCCAGCAGCTTAGCCACAGGGGGGGCTGAAAAACTGTTTTTT
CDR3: CASSLATGGAEKLFF

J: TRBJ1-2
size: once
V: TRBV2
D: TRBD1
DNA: TGTGCCAGCAATAGACAGGGGGAGGATGGCTACACCTTC
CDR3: CASNRQGEDGYTF

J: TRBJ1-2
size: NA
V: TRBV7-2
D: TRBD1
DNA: TGTGCCAGCAGCCTACGACAGGGGAGAGGGGTGGACTATGGCTACACCTTC
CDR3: CASSLRQGRGVDYGYTF

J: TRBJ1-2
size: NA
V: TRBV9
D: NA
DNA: TGTGCCAGCAGCGTAGAGGGCCACCGGGCTGGCTACACCTTC
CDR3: CASSVEGHRAGYTF

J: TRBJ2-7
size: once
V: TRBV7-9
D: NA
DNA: TGTGCCAGCAGCTCCCAGCCCGTTTACGAGCAGTACTTC
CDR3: CASSSQPVYEQYF

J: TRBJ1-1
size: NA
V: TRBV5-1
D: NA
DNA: TGCGCCAGCAGCTTCGTGCCGGGAGCTGAAGCTTTCTTT
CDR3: CASSFVPGAEAFF